This T cell receptor beta chain stems from a study of blood T cell repertoires in COVID-19. The protocol was immunoSEQ multiplex PCR, while the TCRdb copy is restricted to in-frame clones and leaves out a portion. The table has approximately 170,000 clones, around 84% seen once; the top ten hold around 13%. Source material: peripheral blood. This TCR was sampled from a woman aged 70 to 79 with COVID-19, enrolled during active disease.

The CDR3 DNA reads as TGTGCCAGCAGCTTCCCGGTTACAGATACGCAGTATTTT. It yields the protein CASSFPVTDTQYF. J is TRBJ2-3 and V is TRBV11-2; D remains unclear. Germline V gene data show CDR1 as SGHAT and CDR2 as FQNNGV. This CDR3 is 13 amino acids long. Trimming removed 3 bases from V and 3 bases from J, with 7 bases in between.